Below, 11 T cell receptor beta chains from the same sample are listed, as sequenced in a study of blood T cells in healthy people across ages (dated by TCRdb to between 2015 and 2017). Library preparation used 5' RACE. Sequenced using an Illumina HiSeq 2500. A second roughly 6 to 12 cycle PCR used a sample-barcoded 5' primer and a J-beta primer mix. Using fastp trimming at Q25 and MiXCR clonotype assembly, TCRdb reanalyzed the public sequencing data and kept in-frame beta chains. Rows are combined by CDR3 protein, so each entry shows the most common genes and DNA. The sample table holds 1,500,000 or so distinct CDR3 sequences, of which approximately 60% were seen once. The ten largest clones take up about 6.7% of the sample. What was sequenced was blood. These receptors came from a man aged 18-30 years in good health.

This clonotype was seen many times. For the CDR3, the DNA is TGCAGCGTTGCCGGGAGGGCCTACAATGAGCAGTTCTTC. It codes for CSVAGRAYNEQFF. The chain uses TRBV29-1 and TRBJ2-1; TRBD2 agrees at 8 bases. Germline lookup yields CDR1 SQVTM and CDR2 ANQGSEA. The CDR3 spans 13 residues. The junction had 1 base not matched to a gene; V was cut back by 4 bases and J by 2 bases.

Written as DNA, the CDR3 is TGCAGTGCTAGAGATCGGGTCACCGAGGGGGAGACCCAGTACTTC. Translating gives CSARDRVTEGETQYF. The chain carries TRBV20-1 and TRBJ2-5; D assignment may be TRBD1 or TRBD2 (5 bases each). Trimming took 0 bases from V and 5 from J, leaving 16 bases between them. The CDR3 has 15 amino acids. Germline CDR1 and CDR2: DFQATT and SNEGSKA (reference sequence).

This clonotype was seen more than once but under ten times. This chain links TRBV27 with TRBJ2-7; D gene unclear. V was pared by 5 bases and J by 3 bases, with 8 bases between. Germline V CDR1 and CDR2: MNHEY, SMNVEV (reference sequence). The CDR3 totals 12 residues. The DNA of the CDR3 is TGTGCCAGCAGTCCAAATAACTACGAGCAGTACTTC. This sequence encodes CASSPNNYEQYF.

V usage is TRBV7-6 and J usage is TRBJ2-7; TRBD2 matches at 13 bases. J gave up 6 bases and V 4 bases, and 9 bases lay outside the gene matches. This CDR3 is 16 amino acids long. Germline V lookup: CDR1 SGHVS, CDR2 FNYEAQ. The CDR3 here is CASSSSRLAGGSEQYF. The DNA of the CDR3 is TGTGCCAGCAGCTCCTCTCGACTAGCGGGAGGATCCGAGCAGTACTTC.

This chain connects TRBV20-1 to TRBJ2-3, with D hard to call. Germline-derived CDR1 and CDR2 are DFQATT and SNEGSKA (reference sequence). V was cut by 0 bases and J by 3 bases, with 13 bases left in between. The CDR3 totals 15 residues. Here the CDR3 reads CSARDHLKGTDTQYF. The CDR3 DNA follows: TGCAGTGCTAGAGATCACTTGAAAGGGACAGATACGCAGTATTTT.

The chain is built from TRBV20-1 and TRBJ1-2, with unresolved D. Trimming cost V 1 base and J 8 bases, with 14 bases left between them. Germline CDR1 DFQATT, CDR2 SNEGSKA (reference sequence). This CDR3 contains 13 residues. The CDR3 coding sequence is TGCAGTGCTAGAGTCTACGGGGAGGGCGGCTACACCTTC. Translated, it gives CSARVYGEGGYTF.

The genes are TRBV3-1 and TRBJ1-2; no clear D gene. The CDR3 sequence is 14 residues long. Germline CDR1 reads LGHDT; CDR2 reads YNNKEL (reference sequence). V lost 0 bases and J 5 bases, leaving 10 bases between the germline ends. This CDR3 is CASSQDSTSYGYTF. CDR3 DNA: TGTGCCAGCAGCCAAGATTCGACCTCATATGGCTACACCTTC.

This clonotype was seen only a few times. This sequence joins TRBV7-2 and TRBJ2-7; 10 nucleotides agree with TRBD1. CDR3 length: 15 residues. Germline values: CDR1 SGHTA, CDR2 FQGNSA. The trim removed 2 bases at V and 3 bases at J, leaving 4 bases unmatched. This CDR3 is CASSLRDRGVYEQYF. CDR3 nucleotide sequence: TGTGCCAGCAGCTTAAGGGACAGGGGTGTCTACGAGCAGTACTTC.

The chain uses TRBV2 and TRBJ2-4, with D perhaps assigned TRBD1 or TRBD2 (6 bases each). Trimming removed 7 bases at V and 3 bases at J, with 16 bases between. The CDR3 loop spans 15 amino acids. Germline-derived CDR1 and CDR2 are SNHLY and FYNNEI. The chain's CDR3 is CASTRGTLDKNIQYF. The CDR3, as DNA: TGTGCCAGCACCCGGGGGACACTGGACAAAAACATTCAGTACTTC.

The rearrangement links TRBV29-1 to TRBJ2-5; D is unclear. This CDR3 contains 13 residues. The ends were cut back, 5 bases at V and 7 bases at J, with 17 bases in the middle. Germline V lookup: CDR1 SQVTM, CDR2 ANQGSEA. CDR3 protein: CSVLHVSEGTQYF. The DNA for the CDR3 is TGCAGCGTTTTACACGTATCTGAAGGGACCCAGTACTTC.

The gene calls are TRBV12-3 or TRBV12-4 and TRBJ1-1; D gene unclear. Trimming removed 5 bases from V and 3 bases from J, with 13 bases in between. CDR3 length: 14 amino acids. The CDR3 loop reads CASSLRSPDTEAFF. The CDR3 bases are TGTGCCAGCAGTCTACGGAGTCCGGACACTGAAGCTTTCTTT.